This record looks at one TCR beta chain sequence and its context. Looked up from germline, CDR1 is SGHRS and CDR2 is YFSETQ. The CDR3 has 17 residues. The V gene end was trimmed by 0 bases and the J gene end by 1 base; junction bases not matched to a gene: 9. This specimen comes from a study of blood T cell repertoires in COVID-19. Per the authors' pipeline: Estimated nucleated cell counts came from reference gene primer amplification. The repertoire was sequenced with immunoSEQ multiplex PCR; TCRdb's copy has only in-frame clones and lacks some. V, J and clone size are those of that table, while D and trimming were read from the DNA. The sample records some 70,000 clones, 84% being singletons.

Material: peripheral blood. The chain uses TRBV5-1 and TRBJ2-5, with TRBD1 identical over 7 bases. The source of this sequence is a woman aged 60-70 years with acute or convalescent COVID-19. CDR3 amino acids: CASSLGRGPRGQETQYF. In DNA, the CDR3 is TGCGCCAGCAGCTTGGGTAGGGGGCCAAGGGGCCAAGAGACCCAGTACTTC.